The rows below give T cell receptor beta chains drawn from one sample of a study of shared clonotypes between healthy human individuals. Produced via immunoSEQ multiplex PCR; TCRdb's table is partial and in-frame only. This sample has roughly 2 million clones, with approximately 95% found just once. The sequencing sample was made of naive CD4+ T cells sorted from blood. These receptors came from a man aged 18 to 30 in good health. Each CDR3 is given with its conserved first and last residue. The D gene is left open where the match is weak. Not every row has a clone size; where given, it reads once, few, many or a size class.

TRBV2	once	-	TRBJ2-3	TGTGCCAGCAGTGTGACCCCAGGAGATACGCAGTATTTT	CASSVTPGDTQYF
TRBV5-1	-	TRBD1	TRBJ2-3	TGCGCCAGCAGCCCCTCGCCGGGACAGCACACAGATACGCAGTATTTT	CASSPSPGQHTDTQYF
TRBV5-1	-	-	TRBJ1-5	TGCGCCAGCAGCTCGCAGGGAGATCAGCCCCAGCATTTT	CASSSQGDQPQHF
TRBV5-1	-	TRBD1	TRBJ2-5	TGCGCCAGCAGCTTCACAGGGGGCAAAGAGACCCAGTACTTC	CASSFTGGKETQYF
TRBV5-5	-	-	TRBJ1-1	TGTGCCAGCAGCCCCCAGGGGCTTGGTGAAGCTTTCTTT	CASSPQGLGEAFF
TRBV7-2	-	-	TRBJ1-6	TGTGCCAGCAGCTTATCAAACTTGGGCTCACCCCTCCACTTT	CASSLSNLGSPLHF
TRBV6-5	-	-	TRBJ1-1	TGTGCCAGCTGCAGGGACGGGAACACTGAAGCTTTCTTT	CASCRDGNTEAFF
TRBV18	-	-	TRBJ1-1	TGTGCCAGCTCACCAAGCATAACGTCCACTGAAGCTTTCTTT	CASSPSITSTEAFF
TRBV29-1	-	-	TRBJ2-3	TGCAGCACCAGGACAGAGAGCACAGATACGCAGTATTTT	CSTRTESTDTQYF
TRBV6-1	-	-	TRBJ2-7	TGTGCCAGCAGTGAAGCGGGGGCGGGCGAGCAGTACTTC	CASSEAGAGEQYF
TRBV2	-	-	TRBJ2-7	TGTGCCAGCAGTGTTATGACAGAGTCGCAGTACTTC	CASSVMTESQYF
TRBV11-2	-	-	TRBJ1-6	TGTGCCAGCAGCTTAGACTCTGTCAATTCACCCCTCCACTTT	CASSLDSVNSPLHF
TRBV9	-	TRBD1	TRBJ1-6	TGTGCCAGCAGCGTTTTCCAGGGGGCATCACCCCTCCACTTT	CASSVFQGASPLHF
TRBV7-2	-	-	TRBJ2-4	TGTGCCAGCAGCTTAGTTTGGCAACTAGCCAAAAACATTCAGTACTTC	CASSLVWQLAKNIQYF
TRBV5-1	-	TRBD2	TRBJ2-3	TGCGCCAGCAGCAGAGGGGCGGGAGGGACAACAGATACGCAGTATTTT	CASSRGAGGTTDTQYF
TRBV30	-	-	TRBJ1-2	TGTGCCTGGACCCTCGAGGACTATGGCTACACCTTC	CAWTLEDYGYTF
TRBV5-1	few	TRBD1	TRBJ1-3	TGCGCCAGCAGCTGGGACAGAGATGGAAACACCATATATTTT	CASSWDRDGNTIYF
TRBV5-3	-	TRBD2	TRBJ2-3	TGTGCCAGAAGCTTCGGACTAGCGGGAGATACGCAGTATTTT	CARSFGLAGDTQYF
TRBV5-1	-	-	TRBJ2-1	TGCGCCAGCAGCTTGGATCTAGGTGAGCAGTTCTTC	CASSLDLGEQFF
TRBV5-4	-	TRBD1	TRBJ1-2	TGTGCCAGCAGTGACGGCGGACAGGTGGGATTCCACAATGGCTACACCTTC	CASSDGGQVGFHNGYTF
TRBV18	once	-	TRBJ1-2	TGTGCCAGCTCACCCAGTTTGGGGGGGTATGGCTACACCTTC	CASSPSLGGYGYTF
TRBV27	-	TRBD2	TRBJ2-2	TGTGCCAGCAGTTTATCGTCGGGACTAGCGGGAGCCGGGGAGCTGTTTTTT	CASSLSSGLAGAGELFF
TRBV7-9	-	-	TRBJ1-1	TGTGCCAGCAGCGCGACAGGTAGGACTGAAGCTTTCTTT	CASSATGRTEAFF
TRBV18	-	-	TRBJ1-2	TGTGCCAGCTCACCACAGGATGGGGGCTATGGCTACACCTTC	CASSPQDGGYGYTF
TRBV30	-	-	TRBJ1-1	TGTGCCTGGAGGCCGAATCGAGACACTGAAGCTTTCTTT	CAWRPNRDTEAFF
TRBV27	once	-	TRBJ1-1	TGTGCCAGCAGTTCATCTCGTTTGGCCACTGAAGCTTTCTTT	CASSSSRLATEAFF
TRBV5-1	-	TRBD1	TRBJ2-5	TGCGCCAGCAGCCTACCTAGGAAGGGGGCGCGAGAGACCCAGTACTTC	CASSLPRKGARETQYF
TRBV29-1	few	-	TRBJ1-1	TGCAGCGTTGATCTCCACGCCCTGAACACTGAAGCTTTCTTT	CSVDLHALNTEAFF
TRBV2	-	-	TRBJ2-5	TGTGCCAGCAGGCGACACGACTATCAAGAGACCCAGTACTTC	CASRRHDYQETQYF
TRBV5-1	-	-	TRBJ1-1	TGCGCCAGCAATCCCGGGGAGCAGGGCACTGAAGCTTTCTTT	CASNPGEQGTEAFF
TRBV5-1	-	TRBD1	TRBJ1-6	TGCGCCAGCAACCCGGGACAGGGGAATTCACCCCTCCACTTT	CASNPGQGNSPLHF
TRBV27	-	TRBD1	TRBJ2-3	TGTGCCAGCCCACAAAACCGGGACAGGGGACCAGATACGCAGTATTTT	CASPQNRDRGPDTQYF
TRBV28	once	TRBD1	TRBJ1-6	TGTGCCAGCAGTTCGGGGACAGGGCATTCACCCCTCCACTTT	CASSSGTGHSPLHF
TRBV7-2	-	TRBD2	TRBJ2-5	TGTGCCAGCAGCATGACTAGCGGGAAAGAGACCCAGTACTTC	CASSMTSGKETQYF
TRBV27	-	-	TRBJ2-1	TGTGCCAGCAGCCCGGAGGGGAGCTCCTACAATGAGCAGTTCTTC	CASSPEGSSYNEQFF
TRBV4-3	-	-	TRBJ2-1	TGCGCCAGCAGCCAAGTGGGGGTTGGTGAGCAGTTCTTC	CASSQVGVGEQFF
TRBV21-1	once	-	TRBJ2-1	TGTGCCAGCACTAAAGGGGAAGGGACTAGCGGGACCCACTCCTACAATGAGCAGTTCTTC	CASTKGEGTSGTHSYNEQFF
TRBV10-3	-	-	TRBJ2-7	TGTGCCATCAGTGATCAAGGAACCTACGAGCAGTACTTC	CAISDQGTYEQYF
TRBV6-9	-	TRBD1	TRBJ1-5	TGTGCCAGCACCCCCAGGGGGGGGAACTTAAATAGCAATCAGCCCCAGCATTTT	CASTPRGGNLNSNQPQHF
TRBV5-1	-	TRBD1	TRBJ2-5	TGCGCCAGCAGCGTACAGGGGGTCCAAGAGACCCAGTACTTC	CASSVQGVQETQYF
TRBV2	-	-	TRBJ1-1	TGTGCCAGCAGTGTTTCGGGAAACACTGAAGCTTTCTTT	CASSVSGNTEAFF
TRBV7-2	-	TRBD2	TRBJ2-7	TGTGCCAGCAGCTCAACTAGCGTCTCCTACGAGCAGTACTTC	CASSSTSVSYEQYF
TRBV29-1	-	TRBD1	TRBJ1-1	TGCAGCGTTGGGACAGGGAGGAAAGCTTTCTTT	CSVGTGRKAFF
TRBV7-6	-	TRBD2	TRBJ2-3	TGTGCCAGCAGCTTAGGTACTAGCGGGGTCACAGATACGCAGTATTTT	CASSLGTSGVTDTQYF
TRBV5-4	-	TRBD2	TRBJ2-7	TGTGCCAGCAGCTTGACTAGCGGGAGTGACGAGCAGTACTTC	CASSLTSGSDEQYF
TRBV5-1	-	-	TRBJ2-7	TGCGCCAGCAGCTTGGCCTTAGCCGGGATCTACGAGCAGTACTTC	CASSLALAGIYEQYF
TRBV5-1	-	TRBD1	TRBJ2-6	TGCGCCAGCAGCTCCGCGGACAGGGCTGGGGCCAACGTCCTGACTTTC	CASSSADRAGANVLTF
TRBV5-6	-	-	TRBJ1-4	TGTGCCAGCAGCTTGGCCGAATCGGAGGGCACAAATGAAAAACTGTTTTTT	CASSLAESEGTNEKLFF